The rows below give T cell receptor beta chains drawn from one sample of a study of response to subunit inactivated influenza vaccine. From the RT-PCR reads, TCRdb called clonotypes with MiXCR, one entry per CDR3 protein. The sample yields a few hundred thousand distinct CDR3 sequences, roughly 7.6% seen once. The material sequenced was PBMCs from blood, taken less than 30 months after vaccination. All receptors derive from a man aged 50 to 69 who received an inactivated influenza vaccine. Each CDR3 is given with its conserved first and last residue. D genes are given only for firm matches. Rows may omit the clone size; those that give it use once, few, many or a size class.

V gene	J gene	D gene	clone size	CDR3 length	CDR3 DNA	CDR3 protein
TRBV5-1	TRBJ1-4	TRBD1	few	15	TGCGCCAGCAGCCTCCAGGGGGCCCAAAATGAAAAACTGTTTTTT	CASSLQGAQNEKLFF
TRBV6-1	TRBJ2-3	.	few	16	TGTGCCAGCAGCACTGGGACGGTAACTAGCACAGATACGCAGTATTTT	CASSTGTVTSTDTQYF
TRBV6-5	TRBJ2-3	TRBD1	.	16	TGTGCCAGCAGTTACTCGTGGACAGGGGCCACAGATACGCAGTATTTT	CASSYSWTGATDTQYF
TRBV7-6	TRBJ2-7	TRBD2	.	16	TGTGCCAGCAGCTTAGCCGTAGCGGGGACCGGCTACGAGCAGTACTTC	CASSLAVAGTGYEQYF
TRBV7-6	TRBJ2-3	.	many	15	TGTGCCAGCAGCTGGGGACTCGCTAGCACAGATACGCAGTATTTT	CASSWGLASTDTQYF
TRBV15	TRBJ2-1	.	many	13	TGTGCCACCAGCAGAGAGCGATACAATGAGCAGTTCTTC	CATSRERYNEQFF
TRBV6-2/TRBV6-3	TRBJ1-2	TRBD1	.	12	TGTGCCACCGGGGACAGGAGGGATGGCTACACCTTC	CATGDRRDGYTF
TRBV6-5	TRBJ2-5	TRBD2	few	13	TGTGCCAGCAGTTCCGGGGGGGCAGAGACCCAGTACTTC	CASSSGGAETQYF
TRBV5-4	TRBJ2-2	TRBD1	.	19	TGTGCCAGCAGCTTTATGTCAGGGGACAGGTCGCGCTACACCGGGGAGCTGTTTTTT	CASSFMSGDRSRYTGELFF
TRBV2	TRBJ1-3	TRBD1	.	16	TGTGCCAGCAGTGATCCGCGGGACAGGGCCGGAAACACCATATATTTT	CASSDPRDRAGNTIYF
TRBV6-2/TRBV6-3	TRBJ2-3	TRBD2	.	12	TGTGCCAGCAGAGTGACTAGCGGGAGTTGGTATTTT	CASRVTSGSWYF
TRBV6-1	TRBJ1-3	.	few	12	TGTGCCGCGGGGGCCTCTGGAAACACCATATATTTT	CAAGASGNTIYF
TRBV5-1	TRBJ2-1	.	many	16	TGCGCCAGCAGCTTGGGTTTCCCGGGTCTTTTGGATGAGCAGTTCTTC	CASSLGFPGLLDEQFF
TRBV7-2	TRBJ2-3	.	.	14	TGTGCCAGCAGCCGGGGGACGGGGACAGATACGCAGTATTTT	CASSRGTGTDTQYF
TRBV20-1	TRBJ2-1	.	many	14	TGCAGTGCTAGAGATGGGAACAGCTACAATGAGCAGTTCTTC	CSARDGNSYNEQFF
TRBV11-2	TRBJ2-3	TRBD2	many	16	TGTGCCAGCAGCCCCATTAGCGGGGGAATATCAGATACGCAGTATTTT	CASSPISGGISDTQYF
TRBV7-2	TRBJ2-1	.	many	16	TGTGCCAGCAGCTTAGCCGATAGCGGCTCCTACAATGAGCAGTTCTTC	CASSLADSGSYNEQFF
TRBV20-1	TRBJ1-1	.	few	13	TGCAGTGCCCCGGGTGTATGGGGAAAGTGGGCTTTCTTT	CSAPGVWGKWAFF
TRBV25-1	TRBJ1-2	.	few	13	TGTGCCAGCAGTGAAGGGGATAACTATGGCTACACCTTC	CASSEGDNYGYTF
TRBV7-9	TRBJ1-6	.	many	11	TGTGCCGGAGGGGCGGGTTCACCCCTCCACTTT	CAGGAGSPLHF
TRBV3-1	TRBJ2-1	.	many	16	TGTGCCAGCAGCCAAGGAGGCAGCGGCTCCTACAATGAGCAGTTCTTC	CASSQGGSGSYNEQFF
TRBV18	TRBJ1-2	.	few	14	TGTGCCAGCTCACTTAACCCGGGCCCCGGCGGCTACACCTTC	CASSLNPGPGGYTF
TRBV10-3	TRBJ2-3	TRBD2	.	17	TGTGCCACGACGTCTTTAAGCGGGGAAACTAGCACAGATACGCAGTATTTT	CATTSLSGETSTDTQYF
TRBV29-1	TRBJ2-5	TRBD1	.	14	TGCAGCGTCGGATGGGGAGAGGGGGCGGAGACCCAGTACTTC	CSVGWGEGAETQYF
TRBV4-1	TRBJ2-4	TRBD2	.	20	TGCGCCAGCAGCCGCCAACTCGGGCGGGAGGCTCCTGAACCGAAAAACATTCAGTACTTC	CASSRQLGREAPEPKNIQYF
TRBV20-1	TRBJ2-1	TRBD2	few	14	TGCAGTGCTAGAGAAGCACTAGCGGACAATGAGCAGTTCTTC	CSAREALADNEQFF
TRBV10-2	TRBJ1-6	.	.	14	TGCGCCAGCAGGGGGGGCCCCAGATATTCACCCCTCCACTTT	CASRGGPRYSPLHF
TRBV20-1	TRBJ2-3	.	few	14	TGCAGTGCTAGAAAGCGGGTAAACACAGATACGCAGTATTTT	CSARKRVNTDTQYF
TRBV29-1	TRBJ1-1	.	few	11	TGCAGCACGGGCCTTAGGTCTGAAGCTTTCTTT	CSTGLRSEAFF
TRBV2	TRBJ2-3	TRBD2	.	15	TGTGCCAGCAGTGACCTGCTAGCGGGTACAGATACGCAGTATTTT	CASSDLLAGTDTQYF
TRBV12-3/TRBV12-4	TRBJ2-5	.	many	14	TGTGCCAGCAGTTTTGGTCCGGGGGCCGCCACCCAGTACTTC	CASSFGPGAATQYF
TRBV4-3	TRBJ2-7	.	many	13	TGCGCCAGCAGCCAAGCCACAGATTACGAGCAGTACTTC	CASSQATDYEQYF
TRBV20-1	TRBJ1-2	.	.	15	TGCAGTGCTAGAGCAATAACGCGGGTCGGCTATGGCTACACCTTC	CSARAITRVGYGYTF
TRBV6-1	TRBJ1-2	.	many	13	TGTGCCAGCAGTGAAGGGACCGGGTTGGGCTACACCTTC	CASSEGTGLGYTF
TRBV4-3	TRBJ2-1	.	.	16	TGCGCCAGCAGCCAAGATCACCTAGCCGGGGTCAATGAGCAGTTCTTC	CASSQDHLAGVNEQFF
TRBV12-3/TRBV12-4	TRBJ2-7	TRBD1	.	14	TGTGCCAGCAGTGGGGACAGGGGGGGATACGAGCAGTACTTC	CASSGDRGGYEQYF
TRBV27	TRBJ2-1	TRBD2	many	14	TGTGCCAGCAGATCTCGGGGGGGGAGAAATGAGCAGTTCTTC	CASRSRGGRNEQFF
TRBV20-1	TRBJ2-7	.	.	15	TGCAGTGCTAGAGGTCCGGGGAGGATAACCTACGAGCAGTACTTC	CSARGPGRITYEQYF
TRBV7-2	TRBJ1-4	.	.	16	TGTGCCAGCAGCTTAGGAATGGCGAGCGGATCTGAAAAACTGTTTTTT	CASSLGMASGSEKLFF
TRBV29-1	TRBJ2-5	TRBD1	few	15	TGCAGCGTTGAAGACCCCGGGACAGGTTGGGGGACCCAGTACTTC	CSVEDPGTGWGTQYF
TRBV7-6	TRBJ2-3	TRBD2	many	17	TGTGCCAGCAGCTTAGGGCCGACTAGCGGGGGCACAGATACGCAGTATTTT	CASSLGPTSGGTDTQYF
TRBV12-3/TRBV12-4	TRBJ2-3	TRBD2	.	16	TGTGCCAGCAGTCTACTGACTAGCTGGGGCACAGATACGCAGTATTTT	CASSLLTSWGTDTQYF
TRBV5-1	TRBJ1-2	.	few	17	TGCGCCAGCAGCTTAGAGCCAGGGGCCGGATTAATCTATGGCTACACCTTC	CASSLEPGAGLIYGYTF
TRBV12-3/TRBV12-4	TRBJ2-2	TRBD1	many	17	TGTGCCAGCAGTTTTTACCGGGACAGGGGGAACACCGGGGAGCTGTTTTTT	CASSFYRDRGNTGELFF
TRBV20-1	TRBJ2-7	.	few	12	TGCAGTGTATCAGGGCAACCGTACGAGCAGTACTTC	CSVSGQPYEQYF
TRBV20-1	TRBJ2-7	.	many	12	TGCAGTGCTGGGGGACAAGCCTACGAGCAGTACTTC	CSAGGQAYEQYF
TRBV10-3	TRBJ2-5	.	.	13	TGTGCCATCAGCGCGGACTATCCAGAGACCCAGTACTTC	CAISADYPETQYF
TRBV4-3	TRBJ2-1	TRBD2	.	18	TGCGCCAGCAGCCAAGGCCTAGCGGGGGGCCCCTTCTACAATGAGCAGTTCTTC	CASSQGLAGGPFYNEQFF
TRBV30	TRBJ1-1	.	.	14	TGTGCCTGGACAAGGGGACTTCCGAACACTGAAGCTTTCTTT	CAWTRGLPNTEAFF
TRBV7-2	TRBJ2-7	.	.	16	TGTGCCAGCAGCTTAGAGGGATGGGGCTCTCCCTACGAGCAGTACTTC	CASSLEGWGSPYEQYF
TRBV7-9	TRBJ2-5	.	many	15	TGTGCCAGCAGCTTAGCCCAGGGGCTACAAGAGACCCAGTACTTC	CASSLAQGLQETQYF
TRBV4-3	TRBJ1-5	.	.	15	TGCGCCAGCAGCCAAGAGTTGGACGTCAATCAGCCCCAGCATTTT	CASSQELDVNQPQHF
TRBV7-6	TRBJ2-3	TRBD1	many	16	TGTGCCAGCAGCTTAGCGGGACAGCCTAGCACAGATACGCAGTATTTT	CASSLAGQPSTDTQYF